This TCR beta chain was captured in a study of blood T cell repertoires in COVID-19. The overall study: Acute and convalescent COVID-19 specimens originated in the United States, Italy and Spain.

Per germline, CDR1 SQVTM and CDR2 ANQGSEA. The junction had 6 bases not matched to a gene; V was cut back by 5 bases and J by 4 bases. This CDR3 is 14 amino acids long. This clone was seen a few times. Generated by immunoSEQ multiplex PCR, the TCRdb table keeps only in-frame clones and is missing some. The sample yields about 130,000 clones, roughly 80% seen once. This receptor was obtained from a man aged 55-75 years with acute or convalescent COVID-19. The specimen sequenced was peripheral blood. The V and J genes are TRBV29-1 and TRBJ2-7, with TRBD1 identical over 12 bases. CDR3 sequence (DNA): TGCAGCGTTCCCCGGGGACAGGGGGCGTACGAGCAGTACTTC. The encoded protein is CSVPRGQGAYEQYF.